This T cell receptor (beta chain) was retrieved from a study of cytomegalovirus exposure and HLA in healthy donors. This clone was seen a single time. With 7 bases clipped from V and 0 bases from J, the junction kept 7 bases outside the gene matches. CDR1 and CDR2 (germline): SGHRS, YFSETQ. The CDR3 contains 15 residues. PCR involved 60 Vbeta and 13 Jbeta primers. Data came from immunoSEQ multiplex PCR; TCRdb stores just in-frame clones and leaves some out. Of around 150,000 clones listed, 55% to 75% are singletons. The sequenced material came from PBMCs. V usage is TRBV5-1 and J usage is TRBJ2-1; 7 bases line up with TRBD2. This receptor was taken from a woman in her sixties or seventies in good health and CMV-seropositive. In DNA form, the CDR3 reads TGCGCCAGCGGAGCGACTAGCAACTCCTACAATGAGCAGTTCTTC. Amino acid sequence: CASGATSNSYNEQFF.